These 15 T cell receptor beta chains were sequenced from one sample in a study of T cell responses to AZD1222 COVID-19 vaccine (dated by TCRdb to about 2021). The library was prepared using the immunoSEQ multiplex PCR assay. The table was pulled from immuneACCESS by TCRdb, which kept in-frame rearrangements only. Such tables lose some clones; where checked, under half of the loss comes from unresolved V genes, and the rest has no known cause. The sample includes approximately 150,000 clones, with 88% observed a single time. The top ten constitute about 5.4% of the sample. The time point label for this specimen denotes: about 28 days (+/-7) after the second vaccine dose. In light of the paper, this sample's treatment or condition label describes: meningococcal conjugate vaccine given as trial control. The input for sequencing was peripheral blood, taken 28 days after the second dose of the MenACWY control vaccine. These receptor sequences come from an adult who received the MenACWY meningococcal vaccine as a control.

Here the CDR3 DNA reads TGTGCCATCAGTGCAACAGGGGAGGGTGAAGCTTTCTTT. It codes for CAISATGEGEAFF. This chain links TRBV10-3 with TRBJ1-1, with TRBD1 matching 7 bases. Per germline, CDR1 ENHRY and CDR2 SYGVKD. The CDR3 contains 13 residues. Germline trimming cut 4 bases from V and 7 bases from J; bases unmatched to any gene: 6.

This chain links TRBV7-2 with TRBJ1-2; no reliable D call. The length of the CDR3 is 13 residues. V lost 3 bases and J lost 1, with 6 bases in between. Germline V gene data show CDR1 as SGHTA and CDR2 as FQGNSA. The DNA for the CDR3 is TGTGCCAGCAGCTTCGCGGTTAACTATGGCTACACCTTC. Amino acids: CASSFAVNYGYTF. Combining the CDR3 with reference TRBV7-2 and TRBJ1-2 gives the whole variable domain GAGVSQSPSNKVTEKGKDVELRCDPISGHTALYWYRQSLGQGLEFLIYFQGNSAPDKSGLPSDRFSAERTGGSVSTLTIQRTQQEDSAVYLCASSFAVNYGYTFGSGTRLTVV.

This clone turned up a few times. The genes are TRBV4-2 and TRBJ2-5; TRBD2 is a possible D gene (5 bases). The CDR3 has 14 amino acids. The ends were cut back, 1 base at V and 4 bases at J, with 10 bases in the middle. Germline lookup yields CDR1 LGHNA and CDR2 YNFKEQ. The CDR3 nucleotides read TGTGCCAGCAGCCAAGGGGCTAGCAGAGAGACCCAGTACTTC. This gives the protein CASSQGASRETQYF.

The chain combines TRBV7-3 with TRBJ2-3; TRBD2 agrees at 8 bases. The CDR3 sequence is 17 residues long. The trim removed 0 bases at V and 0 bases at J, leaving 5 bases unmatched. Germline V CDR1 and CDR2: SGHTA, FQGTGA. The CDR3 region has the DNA TGTGCCAGCAGCTTAACCTCTAGCGGGCTTAGCACAGATACGCAGTATTTT. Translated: CASSLTSSGLSTDTQYF. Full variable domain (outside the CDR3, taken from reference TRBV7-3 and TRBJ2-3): GAGVSQTPSNKVTEKGKYVELRCDPISGHTALYWYRQSLGQGPEFLIYFQGTGAADDSGLPNDRFFAVRPEGSVSTLKIQRTERGDSAVYLCASSLTSSGLSTDTQYFGPGTRLTVL.

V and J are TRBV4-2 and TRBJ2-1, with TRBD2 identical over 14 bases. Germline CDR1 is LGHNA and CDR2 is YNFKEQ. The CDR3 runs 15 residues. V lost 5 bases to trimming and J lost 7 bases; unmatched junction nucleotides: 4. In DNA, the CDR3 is TGTGCCAGCAGCGGGACTAGCGGGGGTGTAAATGAGCAGTTCTTC. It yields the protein CASSGTSGGVNEQFF.

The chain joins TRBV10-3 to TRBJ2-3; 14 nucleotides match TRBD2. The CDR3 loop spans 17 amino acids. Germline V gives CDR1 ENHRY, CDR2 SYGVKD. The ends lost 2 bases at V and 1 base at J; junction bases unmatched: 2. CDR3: CAISEGTSGSGTDTQYF. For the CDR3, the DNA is TGTGCCATCAGTGAGGGGACTAGCGGGAGCGGCACAGATACGCAGTATTTT.

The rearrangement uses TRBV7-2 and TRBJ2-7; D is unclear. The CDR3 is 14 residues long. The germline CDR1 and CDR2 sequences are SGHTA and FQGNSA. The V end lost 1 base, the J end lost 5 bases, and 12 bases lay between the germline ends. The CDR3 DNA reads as TGTGCCAGCAGCTTAGTAGTAACAGCCGACGAGCAGTACTTC. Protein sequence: CASSLVVTADEQYF.

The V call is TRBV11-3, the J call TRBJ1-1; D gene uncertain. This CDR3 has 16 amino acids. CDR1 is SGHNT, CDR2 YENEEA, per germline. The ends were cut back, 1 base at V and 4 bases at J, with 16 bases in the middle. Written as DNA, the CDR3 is TGTGCCAGCAGCTTAGTGGTAGGAGGCGCGGGCACTGAAGCTTTCTTT. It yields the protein CASSLVVGGAGTEAFF.

Written as DNA, the CDR3 is TGTGCCTGGAATGACAGGGTCGGCACAGATACGCAGTATTTT. Its translation: CAWNDRVGTDTQYF. V is TRBV30 and J is TRBJ2-3; 7 nucleotides line up with TRBD1. There are 14 residues in the CDR3. Germline V gene data show CDR1 as GTSNPN and CDR2 as SVGIG (reference sequence). Trimming took 4 bases from V and 1 from J; bases not matched to a gene: 5.

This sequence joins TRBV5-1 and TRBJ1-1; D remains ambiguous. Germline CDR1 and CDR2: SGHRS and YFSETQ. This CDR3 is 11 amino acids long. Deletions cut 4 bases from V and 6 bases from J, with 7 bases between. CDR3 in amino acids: CASSQESEAFF. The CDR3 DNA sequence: TGCGCCAGCAGCCAAGAGTCTGAAGCTTTCTTT.

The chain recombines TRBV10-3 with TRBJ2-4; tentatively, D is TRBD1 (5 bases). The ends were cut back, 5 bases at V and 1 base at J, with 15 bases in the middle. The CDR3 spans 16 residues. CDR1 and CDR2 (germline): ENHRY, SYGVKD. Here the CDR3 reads CAISSRDGLAKNIQYF. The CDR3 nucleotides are TGTGCCATCAGTAGCAGGGATGGGTTGGCCAAAAACATTCAGTACTTC.

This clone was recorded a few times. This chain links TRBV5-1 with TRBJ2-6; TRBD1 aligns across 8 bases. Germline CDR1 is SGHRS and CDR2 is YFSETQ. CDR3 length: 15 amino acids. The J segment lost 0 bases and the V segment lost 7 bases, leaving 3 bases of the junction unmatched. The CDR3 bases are TGCGCCAGCGGACAGGGAAGCTCTGGGGCCAACGTCCTGACTTTC. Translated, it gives CASGQGSSGANVLTF.

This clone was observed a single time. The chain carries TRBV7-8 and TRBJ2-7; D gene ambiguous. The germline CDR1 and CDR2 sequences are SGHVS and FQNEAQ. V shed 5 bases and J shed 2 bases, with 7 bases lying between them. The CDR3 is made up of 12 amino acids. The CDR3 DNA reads TGTGCCAGCAGCCTCGACCCCTACGAGCAGTACTTC. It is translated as CASSLDPYEQYF. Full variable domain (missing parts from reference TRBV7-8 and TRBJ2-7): GAGVSQSPRYKVAKRGQDVALRCDPISGHVSLFWYQQALGQGPEFLTYFQNEAQLDKSGLPSDRFFAERPEGSVSTLKIQRTQQEDSAVYLCASSLDPYEQYFGPGTRLTVT.

DNA for the CDR3: TGTGCCAGCAGCCCCGGGGACGGGAACGGGCGCAATCAGCCCCAGCATTTT. Translation gives CASSPGDGNGRNQPQHF. The gene calls are TRBV28 and TRBJ1-5, with D possibly matching TRBD1 (5 bases). CDR1 MDHEN and CDR2 SYDVKM come from the germline V gene. The CDR3 is 17 amino acids. V lost 6 bases and J lost 2, with 20 bases in between. Together with reference TRBV28 and TRBJ1-5, the CDR3 gives the full variable domain: DVKVTQSSRYLVKRTGEKVFLECVQDMDHENMFWYRQDPGLGLRLIYFSYDVKMKEKGDIPEGYSVSREKKERFSLILESASTNQTSMYLCASSPGDGNGRNQPQHFGDGTRLSIL.

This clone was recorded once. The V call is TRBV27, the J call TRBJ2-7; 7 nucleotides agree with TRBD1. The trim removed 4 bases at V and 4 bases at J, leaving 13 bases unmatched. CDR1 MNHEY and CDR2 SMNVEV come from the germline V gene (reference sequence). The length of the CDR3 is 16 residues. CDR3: CASSSRQGRYPYEQYF. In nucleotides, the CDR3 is TGTGCCAGCAGTTCCCGACAGGGAAGATACCCGTACGAGCAGTACTTC.